The rows below give T cell receptor beta chains drawn from one sample of a study of breast tumors, draining lymph nodes, adjacent tissues. TCRdb reanalysed the multiplex PCR reads using MiXCR and keeps one entry per CDR3 protein. The data contain 150,000 to 200,000 distinct CDR3 sequences, 25% to 40% of them singletons. Sequencing was performed on axillary lymph node tissue. Receptor source: a female donor with breast cancer. Some clones in this sample may be carry-over from other donors' samples. CDR3s include the opening cysteine and the closing phenylalanine or tryptophan. A D gene is named only where the DNA matches it firmly. Rows may omit the clone size; those that give it use once, few, many or a size class.

V	size	D	length	J	CDR3	DNA
TRBV6-5	many	TRBD1	14	TRBJ1-2	CASRSRQGVYGYTF	TGTGCCAGCAGGTCAAGACAGGGCGTCTATGGCTACACCTTC
TRBV20-1	.	.	10	TRBJ1-5	CSARDQRQHF	TGCAGTGCTAGAGATCAGAGGCAGCATTTT
TRBV13	many	TRBD1	15	TRBJ2-7	CASSLRSGGRNEQYF	TGTGCCAGCAGCTTGAGGTCAGGGGGTAGGAACGAGCAGTACTTC
TRBV12-3/TRBV12-4	many	TRBD2	16	TRBJ2-1	CASSFLAGGDYNEQFF	TGTGCCAGCAGTTTCCTAGCGGGAGGTGACTACAATGAGCAGTTCTTC
TRBV24-1	.	.	13	TRBJ1-1	CATSESGTNEAFF	TGTGCCACCAGTGAATCCGGGACAAACGAAGCTTTCTTT
TRBV2	few	.	12	TRBJ1-1	CASSRPDPEAFF	TGTGCCAGCAGTCGACCTGACCCTGAAGCTTTCTTT
TRBV7-3	.	.	18	TRBJ1-4	CASSARTSGALYNEKLFF	TGTGCCAGCAGCGCCCGGACTAGCGGGGCGCTTTATAATGAAAAACTGTTTTTT
TRBV2	many	TRBD1	15	TRBJ1-5	CASTVIDRAHQPQHF	TGTGCCAGCACCGTGATAGACAGGGCCCATCAGCCCCAGCATTTT
TRBV5-1	many	.	16	TRBJ2-7	CASSLAGPLVGYEQYF	TGCGCCAGCAGCTTGGCCGGGCCGTTGGTTGGCTACGAGCAGTACTTC
TRBV7-9	.	.	16	TRBJ2-4	CASSPQASLAKNIQYF	TGTGCCAGCAGCCCACAGGCCTCCTTAGCCAAAAACATTCAGTACTTC
TRBV11-2	few	.	18	TRBJ2-2	CASSHHPDSRCRGGELFF	TGTGCCAGCAGCCACCACCCGGACTCGCGGTGTCGAGGGGGGGAGCTGTTTTTT
TRBV12-3/TRBV12-4	many	TRBD1	13	TRBJ1-5	CASRRTGDQPQHF	TGTGCCAGCAGACGAACAGGGGATCAGCCCCAGCATTTT
TRBV6-5	.	TRBD2	17	TRBJ2-1	CASSHSPTSGRGNEQFF	TGTGCCAGCAGTCACTCCCCGACTAGCGGGAGAGGCAATGAGCAGTTCTTC
TRBV7-9	.	TRBD1	14	TRBJ1-2	CASSKDRVAYGYTF	TGTGCCAGCAGCAAGGACAGGGTGGCCTATGGCTACACCTTC
TRBV13	.	.	18	TRBJ1-3	CASSRTGTSGGLGNTIYF	TGTGCCAGCAGCCGGACCGGGACTAGCGGGGGGCTTGGAAACACCATATATTTT
TRBV5-1	.	TRBD1	16	TRBJ1-2	CASSLTGTGANYGYTF	TGCGCCAGCAGCTTAACCGGGACAGGGGCTAACTATGGCTACACCTTC
TRBV30	.	.	12	TRBJ2-1	CAWSFGAGEQFF	TGTGCCTGGTCCTTTGGAGCTGGTGAGCAGTTCTTC
TRBV12-3/TRBV12-4	many	.	13	TRBJ1-2	CASRARGPYGYTF	TGTGCCAGCAGGGCGAGGGGACCCTATGGCTACACCTTC
TRBV19	many	TRBD1	15	TRBJ2-5	CASSMTGRGQETQYF	TGTGCCAGTAGTATGACAGGGCGCGGACAAGAGACCCAGTACTTC
TRBV12-3/TRBV12-4	many	TRBD1	16	TRBJ2-5	CASSSRDRASQETQYF	TGTGCCAGCAGTTCCCGGGACAGGGCTTCCCAAGAGACCCAGTACTTC
TRBV7-9	.	TRBD2	15	TRBJ2-1	CASSLGLAFLSEQFF	TGTGCCAGCAGCTTAGGACTAGCGTTCCTAAGTGAGCAGTTCTTC
TRBV6-5	.	TRBD2	15	TRBJ2-1	CASSFGDYSTDTQFF	TGTGCCAGCAGTTTCGGGGACTATTCTACAGATACGCAGTTCTTC
TRBV15	.	TRBD1	17	TRBJ2-5	CATSRVRGQVLGETQYF	TGTGCCACCAGCAGAGTTCGGGGACAGGTATTAGGAGAGACCCAGTACTTC
TRBV6-5	many	.	14	TRBJ1-2	CASSYDGTDYGYTF	TGTGCCAGCAGTTACGACGGGACGGACTATGGCTACACCTTC
TRBV7-8	many	.	16	TRBJ2-7	CASSLEGRGHSYEQYF	TGTGCCAGCAGCTTGGAAGGTCGGGGGCACTCCTACGAGCAGTACTTC
TRBV19	many	TRBD2	19	TRBJ2-2	CASSIDPWLAGVRTGELFF	TGTGCCAGTAGTATAGACCCCTGGCTAGCGGGAGTTCGCACCGGGGAGCTGTTTTTT
TRBV29-1	.	.	11	TRBJ1-2	CSVVGHHGYTF	TGCAGCGTTGTCGGGCACCATGGCTACACCTTC
TRBV7-2	many	TRBD2	15	TRBJ2-3	CASSLSLRGGDTQYF	TGTGCCAGCAGCCTCTCTCTCCGGGGGGGAGATACGCAGTATTTT
TRBV9	many	.	14	TRBJ1-5	CASSVGWGWQPQHF	TGTGCCAGCAGCGTAGGGTGGGGCTGGCAGCCCCAGCATTTT
TRBV4-2	many	TRBD1	16	TRBJ1-3	CASSQDRQGSGNTIYF	TGTGCCAGCAGCCAAGATAGACAGGGCTCTGGAAACACCATATATTTT
TRBV19	many	.	14	TRBJ2-2	CASKAQGGTGELFF	TGTGCCAGTAAGGCCCAGGGTGGGACCGGGGAGCTGTTTTTT